This T cell receptor (beta chain) was obtained from a study of T cell repertoires in cytomegalovirus infection. Study-level information: Indications of both CMV infection and matching HLA type were provided by public TCR beta signatures.

General study results and limits: CMV-specific HLA-C-restricted TCR beta clonotypes dominated the ex vivo response.

The V end lost 1 base, the J end lost 6 bases, and 7 bases lay between the germline ends. The CDR3 consists of 13 residues. Looked up from germline, CDR1 is SGHRS and CDR2 is YFSETQ. TCRdb itself ran the reads through MiXCR, one entry per CDR3 protein. Of 450,000 to 600,000 distinct CDR3 sequences detected, 10% to 12% appear once; the ten largest clones hold about 10%. This clonotype was seen many times. Its antigen is currently unknown. Specimen: PBMCs. The J gene is TRBJ1-4, the V gene TRBV5-1; D might be TRBD1 (6 bases). The sequence was obtained from a human donor in good health (CMV status not recorded). Some clones in this sample may be carry-over from other donors' samples. The CDR3 DNA sequence: TGCGCCAGCAGCTTGAACAGGGATGAAAAACTGTTTTTT. It specifies CASSLNRDEKLFF.